This T cell receptor (beta chain) was retrieved from a study of beta chain features in type 1 diabetes. Findings of the study overall: A closer apparent resemblance between naive, central memory and Treg TCRB repertoires was seen in patients than in healthy donors. In all four CD4+ subsets, TCRB CDR3 length was significantly, moderately reduced in type 1 diabetes.

The table lists this clone with a few counts. Its antigen is still unknown. Of the isolated RNA, all was reverse transcribed, and so the sequenced material was expressed TCRB transcripts. The assay was immunoSEQ multiplex PCR, and TCRdb's table has in-frame clones only and misses some. This table holds 500,000 to 800,000 clones, roughly 12% found once. The TCR was taken from a man aged 25-40 years with type 1 diabetes. Specimen: naive CD4+ T cells from blood.

As DNA, the CDR3 is TGTGCCAGCAGTCCTTTCTTATTAGGGGCGAAGGACGAGCAGTACTTC. This translates into CASSPFLLGAKDEQYF. The chain has TRBV27 and TRBJ2-7, with D possibly matching TRBD1 (5 bases). The V gene lost 5 bases and the J gene lost 5 bases, with 22 bases spanning the gap. The CDR3 length is 16 residues. The germline gives CDR1 MNHEY, CDR2 SMNVEV (reference sequence).